A selection of T cell receptor beta chains follows, all from one sample in a study of cytomegalovirus exposure and HLA in healthy donors. The data were produced by immunoSEQ multiplex PCR, yet TCRdb's version contains in-frame clones alone and is incomplete. The sample gives approximately 74,000 clones, roughly 80% of which show up once; less than 3% is in the top ten. The sequenced sample consisted of PBMCs. Receptors were obtained from a woman in her 30s in good health and CMV-seronegative. The CDR3 runs from the conserved cysteine through the conserved F or W. D genes are given only for firm matches. Some rows have no size entry. The others give once, few or many, or a class for an expanded clone.

TRBV19,TRBJ2-7,TRBD1,few,CASSMPGQGYEQYF,TGTGCCAGTAGTATGCCGGGACAGGGCTACGAGCAGTACTTC
TRBV7-6,TRBJ2-5,NA,NA,CASSLTDSNIYKETQYF,TGTGCCAGCAGCCTAACGGACAGCAACATCTACAAAGAGACCCAGTACTTC
TRBV27,TRBJ1-2,NA,NA,CASSLTSGVGGYTF,TGTGCCAGCAGTTTGACGTCCGGGGTGGGGGGCTACACCTTC
TRBV5-1,TRBJ2-1,TRBD2,NA,CASAPSGGRRDEQFF,TGCGCCAGCGCCCCCTCGGGGGGGCGTCGCGATGAGCAGTTCTTC
TRBV11-2,TRBJ2-7,NA,NA,CASGRGLGEQYF,TGTGCCAGCGGCAGGGGTCTAGGGGAGCAGTACTTC
TRBV28,TRBJ1-5,NA,NA,CASSLISGQLYSNQPQHF,TGTGCCAGCAGTTTAATCTCAGGACAGCTATATAGCAATCAGCCCCAGCATTTT
TRBV7-9,TRBJ1-1,TRBD1,NA,CASSPGGSEAFF,TGTGCCAGCAGTCCAGGGGGCTCTGAAGCTTTCTTT
TRBV18,TRBJ1-1,TRBD1,NA,CASSLRLTGFTEAFF,TGTGCCAGCTCACTCCGTTTGACAGGGTTCACTGAAGCTTTCTTT
TRBV6-5,TRBJ2-7,TRBD2,few,CASGRGGPHEQYF,TGTGCCAGCGGACGGGGGGGCCCCCACGAGCAGTACTTC
TRBV28,TRBJ2-2,TRBD2,NA,CASSLLLAGGPGELFF,TGTGCCAGCAGTTTGCTCCTAGCGGGGGGGCCCGGGGAGCTGTTTTTT
TRBV2,TRBJ2-7,NA,few,CASSRTASSYEQYF,TGTGCCAGCTCAAGGACAGCCTCCTCCTACGAGCAGTACTTC
TRBV27,TRBJ2-7,TRBD1,NA,CASRDRQGYEQYF,TGTGCCAGCAGGGATCGACAGGGGTACGAGCAGTACTTC
TRBV4-3,TRBJ1-6,TRBD1,NA,CASSQEGQGSPLHF,TGCGCCAGCAGCCAAGAGGGACAGGGATCACCCCTCCACTTT
TRBV11-2,TRBJ2-3,TRBD1,NA,CASSLTGDRTDTQYF,TGTGCCAGCAGCTTGACAGGGGATCGCACAGATACGCAGTATTTT
TRBV2,TRBJ2-4,TRBD2,NA,CASSEVPIAGGGKNIQYF,TGTGCCAGCAGTGAAGTACCCATAGCGGGGGGGGGCAAAAACATTCAGTACTTC
TRBV7-2,TRBJ2-1,TRBD1,NA,CASSFAGTGGRYNEQFF,TGTGCCAGCAGCTTCGCCGGGACAGGGGGTCGGTACAATGAGCAGTTCTTC
TRBV15,TRBJ1-2,NA,NA,CATSRESPQEIPYYGYTF,TGTGCCACCAGCAGAGAGAGTCCACAGGAGATCCCCTACTATGGCTACACCTTC
TRBV19,TRBJ1-5,TRBD1,NA,CASSIGSSTGDQPQHF,TGTGCCAGTAGTATAGGTAGTAGTACAGGGGATCAGCCCCAGCATTTT
TRBV27,TRBJ1-1,NA,NA,CASSPGQLNTEAFF,TGTGCCAGCAGTCCAGGACAGCTGAACACTGAAGCTTTCTTT
TRBV5-6,TRBJ2-3,TRBD1,NA,CASSSVPGQVWGQYF,TGTGCCAGCAGCTCAGTCCCGGGACAGGTTTGGGGGCAGTATTTT
TRBV6-4,TRBJ2-1,NA,NA,CASSEWEGGTGGEQFF,TGTGCCAGCAGTGAATGGGAGGGGGGGACGGGCGGTGAGCAGTTCTTC
TRBV11-2,TRBJ1-3,TRBD1,NA,CASSSKFGTGISGNTIYF,TGTGCCAGCAGCTCCAAATTCGGGACAGGGATCTCTGGAAACACCATATATTTT
TRBV28,TRBJ2-2,TRBD2,NA,CASSSPSLAGGPGGELFF,TGTGCCAGCAGTTCGCCCAGTCTAGCGGGGGGGCCCGGCGGGGAGCTGTTTTTT
TRBV6-6,TRBJ2-3,NA,NA,CASSPTPTDTQYF,TGTGCCAGCAGTCCTACGCCCACAGATACGCAGTATTTT
TRBV5-6,TRBJ1-1,TRBD1,NA,CASSLAKGARVNTEAFF,TGTGCCAGCAGCTTGGCCAAGGGGGCGAGGGTAAACACTGAAGCTTTCTTT
TRBV7-2,TRBJ2-7,NA,NA,CASSLEAGTYEQYF,TGTGCCAGCAGCTTAGAAGCAGGGACCTACGAGCAGTACTTC
TRBV7-2,TRBJ2-6,NA,few,CASSLQLGGANVLTF,TGTGCCAGCAGCTTACAACTTGGTGGGGCCAACGTCCTGACTTTC
TRBV6-5,TRBJ2-1,TRBD2,few,CASKLAGADHNEQFF,TGTGCCAGCAAACTAGCGGGGGCCGATCACAATGAGCAGTTCTTC
TRBV19,TRBJ1-2,NA,NA,CASSIDPPAGGYTF,TGTGCCAGTAGTATAGATCCCCCCGCGGGGGGCTACACCTTC
TRBV9,TRBJ2-5,TRBD2,NA,CASSVVGGITETQYF,TGTGCCAGCAGCGTAGTCGGGGGGATCACCGAGACCCAGTACTTC
TRBV5-8,TRBJ1-3,NA,NA,CASSLKQGPWSGNTIYF,TGTGCCAGCAGCTTGAAACAGGGCCCATGGTCTGGAAACACCATATATTTT
TRBV7-8,TRBJ2-6,NA,NA,CASSLSGHLSGANVLTF,TGTGCCAGCAGCTTATCGGGACACCTCTCTGGGGCCAACGTCCTGACTTTC
TRBV5-1,TRBJ2-7,TRBD1,once,CASSLGSGGQGDEQYF,TGCGCCAGCAGCTTGGGCAGTGGGGGTCAGGGGGACGAGCAGTACTTC
TRBV7-9,TRBJ1-4,TRBD1,NA,CASSYDREPQREKLFF,TGTGCCAGCAGCTATGACAGGGAGCCCCAGAGGGAAAAACTGTTTTTT
TRBV19,TRBJ1-5,NA,NA,CASSAQGWAQPQHF,TGTGCCAGTAGTGCTCAGGGGTGGGCACAGCCCCAGCATTTT
TRBV27,TRBJ1-2,TRBD1,NA,CASSSWTGGILYGYTF,TGTGCCAGCAGTTCATGGACAGGGGGAATCCTTTATGGCTACACCTTC
TRBV4-1,TRBJ1-2,NA,NA,CASSQAGTLANYGYTF,TGCGCCAGCAGCCAGGCAGGGACTTTAGCTAACTATGGCTACACCTTC
TRBV7-2,TRBJ2-3,NA,few,CASSHGLGGLRETDTQYF,TGTGCCAGCAGCCACGGTCTCGGGGGACTTCGAGAAACAGATACGCAGTATTTT
TRBV28,TRBJ2-4,TRBD2,NA,CASSAGENIQYF,TGTGCCAGCAGTGCGGGGGAAAACATTCAGTACTTC
TRBV15,TRBJ1-4,TRBD1,NA,CATSWTGEGEKLFF,TGTGCCACCAGCTGGACAGGGGAAGGTGAAAAACTGTTTTTT
TRBV7-9,TRBJ2-7,TRBD1,NA,CASSNRGVSYEQYF,TGTGCCAGCAGCAACAGGGGTGTTTCCTACGAGCAGTACTTC